This TCR beta chain comes out of a study of blood T cell repertoires in COVID-19. Study information: Acute and convalescent COVID-19 samples came from the United States, Italy and Spain. PBMCs, B-cell-depleted T cells, or T cells provided the cDNA or gDNA that made up the material.

Germline assignment: CDR1 LGHDT and CDR2 YNNKEL (reference sequence). This CDR3 has 14 residues. V gave up 4 bases and J gave up 6 bases, with 12 bases separating them. While infection was still active, Seattle patients were enrolled and then followed longitudinally. As handled by the study authors: Scientists estimated how many nucleated cells there were by amplifying reference gene primers. TCRdb's copy holds only in-frame clones and misses some; the assay was immunoSEQ multiplex PCR. D and trimming come from the DNA, and the V and J calls and clone size come from that table. The sample consists of about 130,000 clones, approximately 90% of them appearing once.

The rearrangement links TRBV3-1 (or the pseudogene TRBV3-2) to TRBJ2-2; D uncertain. The origin of this receptor is a man aged 50 to 60 with COVID-19, enrolled during active disease. The sequenced sample consisted of peripheral blood. CDR3 residues: CASSRPGNAGELFF. CDR3 DNA: TGTGCCAGCAGCCGGCCAGGCAACGCCGGGGAGCTGTTTTTT.